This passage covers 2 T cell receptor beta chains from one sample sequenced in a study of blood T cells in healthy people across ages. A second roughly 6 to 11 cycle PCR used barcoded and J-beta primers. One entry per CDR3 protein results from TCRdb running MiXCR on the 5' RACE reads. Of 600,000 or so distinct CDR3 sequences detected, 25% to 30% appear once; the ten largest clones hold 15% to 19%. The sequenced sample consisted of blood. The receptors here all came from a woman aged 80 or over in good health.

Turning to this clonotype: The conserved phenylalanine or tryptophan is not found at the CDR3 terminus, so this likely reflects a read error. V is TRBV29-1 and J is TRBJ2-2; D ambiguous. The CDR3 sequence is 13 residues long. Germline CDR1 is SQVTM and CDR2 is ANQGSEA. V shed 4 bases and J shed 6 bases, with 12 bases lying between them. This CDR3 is CSVVYGVAGELFC. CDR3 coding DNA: TGCAGCGTTGTCTATGGGGTCGCCGGGGAGCTGTTTTGT.

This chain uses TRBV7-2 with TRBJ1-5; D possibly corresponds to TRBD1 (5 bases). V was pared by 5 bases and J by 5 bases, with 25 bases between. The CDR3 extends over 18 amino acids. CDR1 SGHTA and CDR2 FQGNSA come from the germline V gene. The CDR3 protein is CASSRTGGGFGRDQPQHF. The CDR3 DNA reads TGTGCCAGCAGCCGGACGGGTGGGGGATTCGGTCGGGATCAGCCCCAGCATTTT.